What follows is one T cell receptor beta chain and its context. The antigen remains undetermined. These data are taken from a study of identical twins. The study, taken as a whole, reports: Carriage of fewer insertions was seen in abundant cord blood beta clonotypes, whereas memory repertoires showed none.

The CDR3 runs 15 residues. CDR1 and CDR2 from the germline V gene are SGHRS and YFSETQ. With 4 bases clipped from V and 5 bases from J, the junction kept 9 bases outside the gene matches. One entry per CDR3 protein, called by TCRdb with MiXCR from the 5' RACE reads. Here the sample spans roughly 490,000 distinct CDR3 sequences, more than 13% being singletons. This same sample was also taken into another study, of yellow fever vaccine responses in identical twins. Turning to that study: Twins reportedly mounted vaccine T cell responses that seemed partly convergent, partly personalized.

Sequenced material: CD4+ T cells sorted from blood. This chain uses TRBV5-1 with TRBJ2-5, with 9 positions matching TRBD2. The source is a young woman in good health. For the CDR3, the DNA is TGCGCCAGCAGCCCAACTGAGCGGGGGGAGGAGACCCAGTACTTC. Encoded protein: CASSPTERGEETQYF.